This is a list of T cell receptor beta chains from one sample in a study of PD-L1 blockade in urothelial cancer. Produced via immunoSEQ multiplex PCR; TCRdb's table is partial and in-frame only. Seen here are 45,000 to 50,000 clones, 82% observed once, and the top ten hold 1.5% to 2%. The sample here was PBMCs, taken around atezolizumab (anti-PD-L1) treatment. The receptors come from a man in his fifties with urothelial cancer. Both conserved end residues are part of each CDR3. A D gene is named only where the DNA matches it firmly. Rows give clone size only sometimes, using once, few, many, or a class for an expanded clone.

D: -
J: TRBJ1-1
size: -
V: TRBV7-6
DNA: TGTGCCAGCAGCTTCGGCGGGAACACTGAAGCTTTCTTT
CDR3: CASSFGGNTEAFF

D: -
J: TRBJ1-2
size: few
V: TRBV4-1
DNA: TGCGCCAGCAGCCAAGAACCAGGCCGCTATGGCTACACCTTC
CDR3: CASSQEPGRYGYTF

D: TRBD1
J: TRBJ1-1
size: -
V: TRBV14
DNA: TGTGCCAGCAGCCACCTGACAGGGGGCTTCACTGAAGCTTTCTTT
CDR3: CASSHLTGGFTEAFF

D: TRBD1
J: TRBJ2-7
size: -
V: TRBV19
DNA: TGTGCCAGTAGTATAAAGGACAGGGGTGTTTACGAGCAGTACTTC
CDR3: CASSIKDRGVYEQYF

D: TRBD2
J: TRBJ2-3
size: -
V: TRBV7-9
DNA: TGTGCCAGCAGCTTAGGGCTAGCGGGAGGGACAGGCACAGATACGCAGTATTTT
CDR3: CASSLGLAGGTGTDTQYF

D: TRBD2
J: TRBJ2-2
size: -
V: TRBV7-9
DNA: TGTGCCAGTCAGCGGGAGAGCACCGGGGAGCTGTTTTTT
CDR3: CASQRESTGELFF

D: TRBD1
J: TRBJ2-2
size: -
V: TRBV5-5
DNA: TGTGCCAGCAGACTGGACAGGGCGGGCACCGGGGAGCTGTTTTTT
CDR3: CASRLDRAGTGELFF

D: -
J: TRBJ1-1
size: -
V: TRBV5-1
DNA: TGCGCCAGCAGCTTCAACGTGCAGGGTGGGATGAACACTGAAGCTTTCTTT
CDR3: CASSFNVQGGMNTEAFF

D: TRBD2
J: TRBJ2-7
size: -
V: TRBV7-8
DNA: TGTGCCAGCAGCTTAGAAAGGACTAGCGGCTACGAGCAGTACTTC
CDR3: CASSLERTSGYEQYF

D: TRBD1
J: TRBJ2-1
size: -
V: TRBV6-5
DNA: TGTGCCAGCAGTAAACAGGGGCGCAGCTACAATGAGCAGTTCTTC
CDR3: CASSKQGRSYNEQFF

D: -
J: TRBJ1-2
size: -
V: TRBV5-1
DNA: TGCGCCAGCAGCGCCGACAAGTATGGCTACACCTTC
CDR3: CASSADKYGYTF

D: TRBD1
J: TRBJ2-3
size: -
V: TRBV4-2
DNA: TGTGCCAGCAGCCAAGAAAACAGGGGCCAGGGTACGCAGTATTTT
CDR3: CASSQENRGQGTQYF

D: -
J: TRBJ1-1
size: -
V: TRBV14
DNA: TGTGCCAGCAGATCCGGGCAGGGGAACACTGAAGCTTTCTTT
CDR3: CASRSGQGNTEAFF

D: -
J: TRBJ2-7
size: -
V: TRBV29-1
DNA: TGCAGCGTTGCCCGCGCGTCAGGGGCCTACGAGCAGTACTTC
CDR3: CSVARASGAYEQYF

D: TRBD1
J: TRBJ2-1
size: -
V: TRBV4-1
DNA: TGCGCCAGCAGCCAAAGGGACAGGACTACGGGGAGCTCCTACAATGAGCAGTTCTTC
CDR3: CASSQRDRTTGSSYNEQFF

D: -
J: TRBJ1-6
size: once
V: TRBV5-5
DNA: TGTGCCAGCAGAGACGGGGTAAATAATTCACCCCTCCACTTT
CDR3: CASRDGVNNSPLHF

D: -
J: TRBJ1-2
size: -
V: TRBV5-3
DNA: TGTGCCAGAAGCTTGAGCGGGCGGGATGGGCCTTCCTATGGCTACACCTTC
CDR3: CARSLSGRDGPSYGYTF

D: TRBD1
J: TRBJ2-1
size: -
V: TRBV28
DNA: TGTGCCAGCAGTTCCGGGACAGCAGTTGCCTACAATGAGCAGTTCTTC
CDR3: CASSSGTAVAYNEQFF

D: TRBD2
J: TRBJ2-2
size: -
V: TRBV5-1
DNA: TGCGCCAGCAGCATAGCGGGAGGTCACGGGGAGCTGTTTTTT
CDR3: CASSIAGGHGELFF

D: -
J: TRBJ1-2
size: -
V: TRBV11-3
DNA: TGTGCCAGCAGTAAAACAGCTTCGGATGGCTACACCTTC
CDR3: CASSKTASDGYTF

D: -
J: TRBJ1-2
size: -
V: TRBV7-8
DNA: TGTGCCAGCAGCTTATTTCCAGGACAGCAGCCTAGGAGCCTTTATGGCTACACCTTC
CDR3: CASSLFPGQQPRSLYGYTF

D: -
J: TRBJ1-4
size: -
V: TRBV5-6
DNA: TGTGCCAGCAGCTTGGATAGCCGTTCTAATGAAAAACTGTTTTTT
CDR3: CASSLDSRSNEKLFF

D: TRBD1
J: TRBJ2-5
size: -
V: TRBV5-4
DNA: TGTGCCAGCAGCTTGAAAGTAAGGACAGGGATGATGGAGACCCAGTACTTC
CDR3: CASSLKVRTGMMETQYF

D: -
J: TRBJ2-5
size: -
V: TRBV9
DNA: TGTGCCAGCAGCGTAGACAACCGCCAGACCCAGTACTTC
CDR3: CASSVDNRQTQYF

D: -
J: TRBJ2-1
size: once
V: TRBV12-5
DNA: TGTGCTAGTGGTTTGAACCGGGAGTGGTTCTTC
CDR3: CASGLNREWFF